Each of the 21 T cell receptor beta chains below was sequenced from the same sample in a study of blood T cells in healthy people across ages. Then a second PCR, running roughly 7 to 11 cycles, was carried out with a sample-barcoded 5' primer and a J-beta primer mix. TCRdb passed the 5' RACE reads through MiXCR, listing each CDR3 protein once. The table records approximately 810,000 distinct CDR3 sequences, about 30% of them present only once. The sample was blood. Receptors were obtained from a woman older than 75 in good health.

This chain connects TRBV9 to TRBJ1-4; tentatively, D is TRBD1 (6 bases). Germline loops: CDR1 SGDLS, CDR2 YYNGEE. This CDR3 contains 15 residues. V lost 7 bases and J 8 bases, leaving 21 bases between the germline ends. Here the CDR3 DNA reads TGTGCCAGCTCTCAGGGCGGCAGGGGAAGAGAAAAACTGTTTTTT. It yields the protein CASSQGGRGREKLFF.

This clonotype appeared a few times. The chain is built from TRBV2 and TRBJ2-3, with a weak D call TRBD2 (5 bases). V lost 11 bases to trimming and J lost 3 bases, with 12 bases between them. Germline assignment: CDR1 SNHLY and CDR2 FYNNEI. This CDR3 is built from 12 residues. CDR3 loop: CACTGETDTQYF. CDR3 in DNA: TGTGCCTGCACCGGGGAGACAGATACGCAGTATTTT.

The chain employs TRBV20-1 and TRBJ2-2; D is unclear. The germline CDR1 and CDR2 sequences are DFQATT and SNEGSKA (reference sequence). The CDR3 has 13 residues. Trimming took 2 bases from V and 2 from J, leaving 6 bases between them. CDR3 protein: CSARLTNTGELFF. The DNA for the CDR3 is TGCAGTGCTAGACTAACCAACACCGGGGAGCTGTTTTTT.

This clonotype has just a few counts. Since a much larger clone is just one base distant, this may be a read error. The chain recombines TRBV29-1 with TRBJ2-1; 9 bases agree with TRBD1. The J call may be in error: the DNA end matches TRBJ2-7 better. CDR3 length: 14 residues. CDR1 is SQVTM, CDR2 ANQGSEA, per germline. Here the CDR3 reads CSVESGTGYNEQYF. The CDR3 DNA reads as TGCAGCGTTGAATCCGGGACAGGGTACAATGAGCAGTACTTC.

This clonotype was observed at least ten times. This rearrangement joins TRBV30 to TRBJ1-2, with 8 bases that match TRBD1. The CDR3 runs 15 residues. The trim removed 2 bases at V and 6 bases at J, leaving 11 bases unmatched. CDR1 is GTSNPN, CDR2 SVGIG, per germline (reference sequence). CDR3 nucleotides: TGTGCCTGGAGTCAGGGGGCGTATAATCGGGATGGCTACACCTTC. Translation gives CAWSQGAYNRDGYTF.

The chain is built from TRBV7-2 and TRBJ1-1, with D possibly TRBD1 on 5 matching bases. Trimming took 1 base from V and 4 from J, leaving 13 bases between them. This CDR3 is built from 15 residues. CDR1 is SGHTA and CDR2 is FQGNSA in the germline V gene. The chain's CDR3 is CASSLVGAGGTEAFF. CDR3 nucleotides: TGTGCCAGCAGCTTAGTAGGGGCTGGGGGCACTGAAGCTTTCTTT.

This chain connects TRBV12-3 or TRBV12-4 to TRBJ2-7, with 8 bases lining up with TRBD2. Trimming took 6 bases from V and 2 from J; bases not matched to a gene: 9. The CDR3 contains 15 residues. CDR3 nucleotides: TGTGCCAGCAGAGTCAGCGGGGGCCAGGCCTACGAGCAGTACTTC. This codes for CASRVSGGQAYEQYF.

This clonotype was detected many times. This chain links TRBV7-9 with TRBJ2-1; 9 bases agree with TRBD1. CDR3 length: 14 residues. Germline CDR1 reads SEHNR; CDR2 reads FQNEAQ (reference sequence). J was trimmed by 8 bases and V by 4 bases; bases with no gene match: 6. Written as DNA, the CDR3 is TGTGCCAGCAGCTGGGACAGGGTTCGCGATGAGCAGTTCTTC. Residues: CASSWDRVRDEQFF. Full variable domain (rest looked up from reference TRBV7-9 and TRBJ2-1): DTGVSQNPRHKITKRGQNVTFRCDPISEHNRLYWYRQTLGQGPEFLTYFQNEAQLEKSRLLSDRFSAERPKGSFSTLEIQRTEQGDSAMYLCASSWDRVRDEQFFGPGTRLTVL.

This clonotype was observed at least ten times. V gene TRBV7-6 combines with J gene TRBJ1-2; TRBD1 matches 7 bases. CDR3 size: 15 residues. J lost 4 bases, V lost 4 bases, and 9 bases had no gene match. The germline V gene encodes CDR1 SGHVS and CDR2 FNYEAQ. As DNA, the CDR3 is TGTGCCAGCAGCTCGGGACAGAATACCTTCTATGGCTACACCTTC. It translates to CASSSGQNTFYGYTF.

This clonotype was seen at least ten times. The chain is built from TRBV7-2 and TRBJ2-7, with 10 bases matching TRBD2. Germline trimming cut 5 bases from V and 0 bases from J; bases unmatched to any gene: 13. The CDR3 has 18 amino acids. Germline CDR1 SGHTA, CDR2 FQGNSA. The CDR3 loop is CASSLRALAGPSSYEQYF. In DNA, the CDR3 is TGTGCCAGCAGCCTACGGGCACTAGCGGGGCCGAGCTCCTACGAGCAGTACTTC.

At least ten counts were recorded for this clonotype. The chain combines TRBV2 with TRBJ2-5; the D is unclear. The length of the CDR3 is 8 residues. V was pared by 7 bases and J by 12 bases, with 6 bases between. CDR1 is SNHLY and CDR2 is FYNNEI in the germline V gene. The CDR3 loop reads CASTLEYF. The CDR3 region has the DNA TGTGCCAGCACCCTGGAGTACTTC.

As to this clonotype: A read error may explain this, as a much larger clone is one base away. This rearrangement joins TRBV12-3 or TRBV12-4 to TRBJ1-2, with TRBD1 matching 9 bases. The CDR3 totals 13 residues. The CDR3 spells CTSSDNRDRAYTF. In DNA, the CDR3 is TGTACCAGCAGTGACAACCGGGACAGGGCATACACCTTC.

V usage is TRBV20-1 and J usage is TRBJ1-2; 7 bases align to TRBD1. V was clipped by 3 bases and J by 4 bases; unmatched bases: 11. The CDR3 totals 15 residues. The germline gives CDR1 DFQATT, CDR2 SNEGSKA (reference sequence). The CDR3 nucleotides read TGCAGTGCTAGTTTCCAGGGGGTGTCGGTCTATGGCTACACCTTC. Translated: CSASFQGVSVYGYTF.

In this sample, this clonotype turned up once. The gene calls are TRBV7-2 and TRBJ2-6; D remains ambiguous. Germline CDR1 is SGHTA and CDR2 is FQGNSA. CDR3 length: 17 amino acids. V shed 1 base and J shed 0 bases, with 10 bases lying between them. The CDR3, as DNA: TGTGCCAGCAGCTTAGTCGCGATGTACTCTGGGGCCAACGTCCTGACTTTC. It codes for CASSLVAMYSGANVLTF.

A remark on this clonotype: This clone may be a read error of a much larger clone one base away. The chain couples TRBV12-3 or TRBV12-4 to TRBJ2-1, with 10 positions matching TRBD2. The CDR3 contains 15 residues. DNA for the CDR3: TGTGCCAGCAGCCCGTCTAGCGGGGGATACAATGAGCAGTTATTC. This encodes CASSPSSGGYNEQLF.

This clonotype has a count of ten or more. The chain recombines TRBV20-1 with TRBJ2-7; a weak D match, TRBD2 (5 bases). The V end was cut by 1 base, the J end by 2 bases, with 9 bases between. Germline V gene data show CDR1 as DFQATT and CDR2 as SNEGSKA (reference sequence). CDR3 length: 13 amino acids. In DNA, the CDR3 is TGCAGTGCTAGAGCGGAAGCGGCCTACGAGCAGTACTTC. Amino acid sequence: CSARAEAAYEQYF.

This clonotype showed up many times. The chain has TRBV6-2 or TRBV6-3 and TRBJ2-6; TRBD1 aligns across 9 bases. Trimming at V came to 9 bases and at J to 0 bases, leaving 9 bases not matched to a gene. The CDR3 totals 17 residues. Germline lookup yields CDR1 MNHEY and CDR2 SVGEGT. In nucleotides, the CDR3 is TGTGCCAGTTCGGGACAGGGTCGCCTCTCTGGGGCCAACGTCCTGACTTTC. This gives the protein CASSGQGRLSGANVLTF.

This clonotype was recorded at least ten times. The V call is TRBV27, the J call TRBJ1-4; 7 nucleotides align to TRBD1. The CDR3 contains 17 residues. V dropped 3 bases and J dropped 1; count of bases not matched to a gene: 8. CDR1 and CDR2 from the germline V gene are MNHEY and SMNVEV (reference sequence). This CDR3 is CASSFDRVVGTNEKLFF. CDR3 DNA sequence: TGTGCCAGCAGTTTCGACAGGGTCGTTGGAACTAATGAAAAACTGTTTTTT.

This chain links TRBV27 with TRBJ2-2, with 8 bases identical to TRBD1. Germline-derived CDR1 and CDR2 are MNHEY and SMNVEV (reference sequence). V dropped 7 bases and J dropped 3; count of bases not matched to a gene: 4. The CDR3 extends over 14 amino acids. The CDR3 protein is CASTQGADTGELFF. DNA of the CDR3: TGTGCCAGCACCCAGGGGGCCGACACCGGGGAGCTGTTTTTT.

Note on this clonotype: An end of the junction differs from the germline gene, which may be a read error. V and J are TRBV7-2 and TRBJ2-2, with D maybe TRBD1 (5 bases). The CDR3 contains 12 residues. Germline CDR1 is SGHTA and CDR2 is FQGNSA. In nucleotides, the CDR3 is TGTGCCAGCAGCTTCCAGGGCGAGGAGCGGTTTTTT. It codes for CASSFQGEERFF.

Note on this clonotype: One base away lies a much larger clone, so this may be a sequencing read error. The chain combines TRBV2 with TRBJ2-4; D is perhaps TRBD1 (6 bases). CDR1 and CDR2 from the germline V gene are SNHLY and FYNNEI. This CDR3 is built from 15 residues. V was shortened by 6 bases and J by 0 bases, with 12 bases between the two germline ends. In nucleotides, the CDR3 is TGTGCCAGCAGGGTACAGGGTCTAGCCAAAAACATTCAGTACTTC. This gives the protein CASRVQGLAKNIQYF.